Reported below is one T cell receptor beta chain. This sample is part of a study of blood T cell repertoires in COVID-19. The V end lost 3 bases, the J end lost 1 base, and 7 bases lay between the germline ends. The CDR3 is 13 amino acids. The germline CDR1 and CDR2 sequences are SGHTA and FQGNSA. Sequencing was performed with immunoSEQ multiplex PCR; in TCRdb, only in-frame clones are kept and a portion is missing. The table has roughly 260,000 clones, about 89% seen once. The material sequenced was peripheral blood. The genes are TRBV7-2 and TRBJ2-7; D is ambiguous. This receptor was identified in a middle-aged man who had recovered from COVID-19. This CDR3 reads CASSFSMSYEQYF. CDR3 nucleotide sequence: TGTGCCAGCAGCTTTTCTATGTCCTACGAGCAGTACTTC. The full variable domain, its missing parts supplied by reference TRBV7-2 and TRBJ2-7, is GAGVSQSPSNKVTEKGKDVELRCDPISGHTALYWYRQSLGQGLEFLIYFQGNSAPDKSGLPSDRFSAERTGGSVSTLTIQRTQQEDSAVYLCASSFSMSYEQYFGPGTRLTVT.